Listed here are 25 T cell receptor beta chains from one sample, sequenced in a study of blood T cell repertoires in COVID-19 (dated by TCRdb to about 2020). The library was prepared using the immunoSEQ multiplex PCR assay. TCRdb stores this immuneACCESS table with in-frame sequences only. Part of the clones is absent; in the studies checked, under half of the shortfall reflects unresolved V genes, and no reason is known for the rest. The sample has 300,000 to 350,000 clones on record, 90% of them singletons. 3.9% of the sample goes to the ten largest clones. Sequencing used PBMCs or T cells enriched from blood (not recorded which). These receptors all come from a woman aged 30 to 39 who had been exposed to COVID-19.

The CDR3 sequence is CASRSSQGATDTQYF. In DNA form, the CDR3 reads TGTGCCAGCAGATCTTCACAGGGTGCTACAGATACGCAGTATTTT. The chain joins TRBV5-4 to TRBJ2-3, with a possible D match to TRBD1 (6 bases). V was trimmed by 5 bases and J by 3 bases, leaving 16 bases between them. CDR1 and CDR2 from the germline V gene are SGHNT and YYREEE (reference sequence). The CDR3 has 15 residues. Full variable domain (rest looked up from reference TRBV5-4 and TRBJ2-3): ETGVTQSPTHLIKTRGQQVTLRCSSQSGHNTVSWYQQALGQGPQFIFQYYREEENGRGNFPPRFSGLQFPNYSSELNVNALELDDSALYLCASRSSQGATDTQYFGPGTRLTVL.

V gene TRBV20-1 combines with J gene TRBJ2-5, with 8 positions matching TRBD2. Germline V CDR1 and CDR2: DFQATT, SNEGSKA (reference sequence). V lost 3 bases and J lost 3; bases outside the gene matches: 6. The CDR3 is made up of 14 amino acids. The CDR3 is CSASRRGGEETQYF. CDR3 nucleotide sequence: TGCAGTGCTAGTCGCCGGGGGGGCGAAGAGACCCAGTACTTC.

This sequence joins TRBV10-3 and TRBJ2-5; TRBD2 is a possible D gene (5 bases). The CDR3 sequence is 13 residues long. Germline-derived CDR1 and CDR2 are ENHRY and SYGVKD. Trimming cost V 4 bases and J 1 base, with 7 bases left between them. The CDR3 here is CAISGGVQETQYF. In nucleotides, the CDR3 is TGTGCCATCAGTGGGGGAGTCCAAGAGACCCAGTACTTC.

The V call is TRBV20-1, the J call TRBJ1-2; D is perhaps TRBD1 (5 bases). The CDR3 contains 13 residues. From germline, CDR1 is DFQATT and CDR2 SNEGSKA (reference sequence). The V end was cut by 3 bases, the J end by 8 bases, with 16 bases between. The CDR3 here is CSASLSRGVGYTF. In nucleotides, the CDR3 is TGCAGTGCTAGTCTATCCCGGGGGGTCGGCTACACCTTC.

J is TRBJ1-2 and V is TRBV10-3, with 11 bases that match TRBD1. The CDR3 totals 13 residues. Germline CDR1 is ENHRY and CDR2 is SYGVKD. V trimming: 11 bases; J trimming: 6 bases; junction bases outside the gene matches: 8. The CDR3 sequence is CAFLGQGADGYTF. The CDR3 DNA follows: TGTGCCTTCTTAGGACAGGGGGCGGATGGCTACACCTTC.

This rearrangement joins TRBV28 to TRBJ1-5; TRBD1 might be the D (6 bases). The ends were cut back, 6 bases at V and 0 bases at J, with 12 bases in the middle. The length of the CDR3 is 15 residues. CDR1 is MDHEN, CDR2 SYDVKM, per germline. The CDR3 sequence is CASSSDRFSNQPQHF. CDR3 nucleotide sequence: TGTGCCAGCAGCTCCGACAGGTTTAGCAATCAGCCCCAGCATTTT.

CDR3 DNA sequence: TGTGCCAGCAGTTACCCACCCGGGACAGAAAGCTCCTACGAGCAGTACTTC. This encodes CASSYPPGTESSYEQYF. J is TRBJ2-7 and V is TRBV6-2 or TRBV6-3, with 7 nucleotides matching TRBD1. J lost 0 bases, V lost 2 bases, and 10 bases had no gene match. The CDR3 loop spans 17 amino acids. The germline CDR1 and CDR2 sequences are MNHEY and SVGEGT.

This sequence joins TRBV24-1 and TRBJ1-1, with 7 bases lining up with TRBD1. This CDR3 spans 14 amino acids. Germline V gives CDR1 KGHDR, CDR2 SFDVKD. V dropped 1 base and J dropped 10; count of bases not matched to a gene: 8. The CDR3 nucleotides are TGTGCCACCAGTGATTTTGGGACAGAACGGGGAGCTTTCTTT. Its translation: CATSDFGTERGAFF.

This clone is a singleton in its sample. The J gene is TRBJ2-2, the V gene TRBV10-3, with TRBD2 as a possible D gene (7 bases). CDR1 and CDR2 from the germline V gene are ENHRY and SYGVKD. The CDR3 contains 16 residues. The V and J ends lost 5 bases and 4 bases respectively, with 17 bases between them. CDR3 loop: CAISPAVGGATGELFF. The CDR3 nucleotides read TGTGCCATCAGTCCCGCTGTAGGGGGGGCCACCGGGGAGCTGTTTTTT.

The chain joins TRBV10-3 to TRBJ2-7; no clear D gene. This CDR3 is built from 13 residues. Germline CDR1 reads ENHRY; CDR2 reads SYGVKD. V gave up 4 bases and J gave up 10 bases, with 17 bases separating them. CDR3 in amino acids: CAISVPLSHKQYF. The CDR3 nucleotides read TGTGCCATCAGTGTACCACTATCCCATAAACAGTACTTC.

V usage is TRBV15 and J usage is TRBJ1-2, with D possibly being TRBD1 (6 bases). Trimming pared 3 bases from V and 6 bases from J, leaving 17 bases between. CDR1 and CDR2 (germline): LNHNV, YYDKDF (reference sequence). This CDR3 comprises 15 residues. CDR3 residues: CATSSRDTEYNGYTF. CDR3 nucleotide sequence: TGTGCCACCAGCAGCCGGGACACGGAGTATAATGGCTACACCTTC.

As DNA, the CDR3 is TGTGCAAGTCGCTTAGGGACCATCCCGCCAGCGGGGGCCCCCTCAGGTACGCAGTATTTT. This translates into CASRLGTIPPAGAPSGTQYF. The chain combines TRBV12-2 with TRBJ2-3; the DNA was not used to check the table's D call, TRBD2. TRBV12-2 constitutes a pseudogene. This CDR3 is built from 20 residues.

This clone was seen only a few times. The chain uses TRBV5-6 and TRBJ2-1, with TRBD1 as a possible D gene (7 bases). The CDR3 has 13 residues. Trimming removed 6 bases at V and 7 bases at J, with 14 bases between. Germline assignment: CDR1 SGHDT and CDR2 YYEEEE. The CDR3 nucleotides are TGTGCCAGCACATCCAGGGGGAGGAATGAGCAGTTCTTC. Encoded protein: CASTSRGRNEQFF. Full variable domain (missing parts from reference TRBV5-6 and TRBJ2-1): DAGVTQSPTHLIKTRGQQVTLRCSPKSGHDTVSWYQQALGQGPQFIFQYYEEEERQRGNFPDRFSGHQFPNYSSELNVNALLLGDSALYLCASTSRGRNEQFFGPGTRLTVL.

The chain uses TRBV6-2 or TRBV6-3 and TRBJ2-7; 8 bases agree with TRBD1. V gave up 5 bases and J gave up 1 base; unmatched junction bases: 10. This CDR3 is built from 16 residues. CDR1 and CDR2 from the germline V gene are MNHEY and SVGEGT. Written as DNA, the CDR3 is TGTGCCAGCAGTCACAAAAGACAGGGGACTTCCTACGAGCAGTACTTC. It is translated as CASSHKRQGTSYEQYF.

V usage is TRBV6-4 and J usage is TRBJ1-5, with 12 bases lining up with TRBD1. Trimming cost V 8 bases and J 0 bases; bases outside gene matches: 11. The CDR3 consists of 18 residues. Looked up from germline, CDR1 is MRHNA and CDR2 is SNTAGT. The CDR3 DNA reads TGTGCCAGCGGCCTACGGGGGACAGGGGGCAATAGCAATCAGCCCCAGCATTTT. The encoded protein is CASGLRGTGGNSNQPQHF.

The CDR3 here is CASSPTQGNTQYF. The CDR3 region has the DNA TGCGCCAGCAGCCCGACCCAGGGGAATACGCAGTATTTT. The rearrangement uses TRBV4-3 and TRBJ2-3; perhaps TRBD1 as D (6 bases). Germline loops: CDR1 LGHNA, CDR2 YSLEER. CDR3 size: 13 residues. V was trimmed by 4 bases and J by 7 bases, leaving 12 bases between them.

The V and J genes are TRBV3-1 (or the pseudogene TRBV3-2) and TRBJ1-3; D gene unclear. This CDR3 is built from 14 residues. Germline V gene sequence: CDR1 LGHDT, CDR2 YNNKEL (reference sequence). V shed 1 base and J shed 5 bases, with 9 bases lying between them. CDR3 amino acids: CASSQASLRNTIYF. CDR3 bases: TGTGCCAGCAGCCAAGCTTCCCTTAGAAACACCATATATTTT.

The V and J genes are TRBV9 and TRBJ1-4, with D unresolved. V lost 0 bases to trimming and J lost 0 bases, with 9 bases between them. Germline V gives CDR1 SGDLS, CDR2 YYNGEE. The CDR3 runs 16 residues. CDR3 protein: CASSVGVEATNEKLFF. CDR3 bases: TGTGCCAGCAGCGTAGGAGTTGAGGCAACTAATGAAAAACTGTTTTTT. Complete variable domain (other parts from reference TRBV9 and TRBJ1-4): DSGVTQTPKHLITATGQRVTLRCSPRSGDLSVYWYQQSLDQGLQFLIQYYNGEERAKGNILERFSAQQFPDLHSELNLSSLELGDSALYFCASSVGVEATNEKLFFGSGTQLSVL.

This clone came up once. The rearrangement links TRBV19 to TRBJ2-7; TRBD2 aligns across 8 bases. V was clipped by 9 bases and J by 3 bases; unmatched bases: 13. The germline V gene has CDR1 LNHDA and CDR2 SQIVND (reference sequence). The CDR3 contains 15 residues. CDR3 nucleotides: TGTGCCAGCCAAAACGGGGGGGAAGGGGTCTACGAGCAGTACTTC. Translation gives CASQNGGEGVYEQYF.

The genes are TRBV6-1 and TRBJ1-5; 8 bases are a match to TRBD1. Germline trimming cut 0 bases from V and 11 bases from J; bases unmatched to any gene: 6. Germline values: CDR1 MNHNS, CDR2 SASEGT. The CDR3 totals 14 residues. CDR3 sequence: CASSEAGQGRTQHF. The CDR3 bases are TGTGCCAGCAGTGAAGCTGGACAGGGCAGGACCCAGCATTTT.

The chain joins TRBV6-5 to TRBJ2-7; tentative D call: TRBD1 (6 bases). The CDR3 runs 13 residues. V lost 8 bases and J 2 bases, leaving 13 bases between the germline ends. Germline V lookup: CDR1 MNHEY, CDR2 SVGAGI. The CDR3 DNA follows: TGTGCCAGCGGCCGACAGGCTGCCTACGAGCAGTACTTC. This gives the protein CASGRQAAYEQYF.

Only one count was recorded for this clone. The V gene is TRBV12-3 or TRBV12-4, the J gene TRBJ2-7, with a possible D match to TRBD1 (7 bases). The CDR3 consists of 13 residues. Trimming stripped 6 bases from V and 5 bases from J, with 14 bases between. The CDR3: CASSAGQTHEQYF. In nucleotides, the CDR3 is TGTGCCAGCAGCGCGGGACAGACACACGAGCAGTACTTC.

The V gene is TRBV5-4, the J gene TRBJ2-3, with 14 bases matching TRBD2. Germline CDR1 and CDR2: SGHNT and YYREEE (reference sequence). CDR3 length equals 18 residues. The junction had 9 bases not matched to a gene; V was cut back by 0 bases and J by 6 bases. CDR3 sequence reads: CASSLGGTSGGGEDTQYF. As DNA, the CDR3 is TGTGCCAGCAGCTTGGGTGGGACTAGCGGGGGAGGTGAGGATACGCAGTATTTT.

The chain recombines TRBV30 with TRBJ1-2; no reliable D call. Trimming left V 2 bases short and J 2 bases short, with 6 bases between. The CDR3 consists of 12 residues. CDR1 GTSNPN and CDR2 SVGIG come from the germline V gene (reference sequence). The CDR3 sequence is CAWSPVNYGYTF. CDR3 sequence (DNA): TGTGCCTGGAGTCCAGTAAACTATGGCTACACCTTC.

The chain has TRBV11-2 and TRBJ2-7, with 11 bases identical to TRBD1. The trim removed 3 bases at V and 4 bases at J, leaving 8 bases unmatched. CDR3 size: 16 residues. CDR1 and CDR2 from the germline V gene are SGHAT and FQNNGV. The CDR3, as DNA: TGTGCCAGCAGCTTGCGGGCTGGGACAGGGGGGTACGAGCAGTACTTC. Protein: CASSLRAGTGGYEQYF.